The 16 T cell receptor beta chains presented below share a single source sample, sequenced in a study of monozygotic twins with inflammatory bowel disease. TCRdb re-called the 5' RACE reads; every CDR3 protein appears as one record, without DNA. Here the sample table reports about 380,000 distinct CDR3 sequences. The sequencing sample was made of blood. The receptor set was obtained from a human donor with ulcerative colitis or Crohn's disease, or a healthy co-twin of an affected twin (not recorded which).

This rearrangement joins TRBV6-4 to TRBJ2-1; TCRdb outputs TRBD1, but without DNA this stays unchecked. The CDR3 consists of 13 residues. Germline-derived CDR1 and CDR2 are MRHNA and SNTAGT. The CDR3 protein is CASSYNRDNEQFF.

The chain joins TRBV12-3 or TRBV12-4 to TRBJ1-2. The CDR3 covers 16 residues. CDR3 residues: CASSFLPYGDGYGYTF.

The chain recombines TRBV20-1 with TRBJ2-5; TCRdb's assignment of TRBD1 cannot be checked, as there is no DNA. The CDR3 contains 13 residues. Germline-derived CDR1 and CDR2 are DFQATT and SNEGSKA (reference sequence). CDR3 sequence: CSATLGGGETQYF.

This chain's CDR3 is CASSFSPTGTTNEKLFF. The J gene is TRBJ1-4, the V gene TRBV5-1; there is no DNA to check the TCRdb D call of TRBD1. The CDR3 spans 17 residues. Germline lookup yields CDR1 SGHRS and CDR2 YFSETQ.

V usage is TRBV5-1 and J usage is TRBJ1-5. Germline V CDR1 and CDR2: SGHRS, YFSETQ. The length of the CDR3 is 13 residues. The CDR3 loop is CASSLTANQPQHF.

The rearrangement uses TRBV29-1 and TRBJ2-1; the TCRdb call, TRBD2, lacks DNA for checking. The germline CDR1 and CDR2 sequences are SQVTM and ANQGSEA. CDR3 size: 17 residues. CDR3 sequence reads: CSVEGQHPGLQNNEQFF.

This rearrangement joins TRBV18 to TRBJ2-5; TCRdb selects TRBD1, and the lack of DNA leaves this call unchecked. There are 17 residues in the CDR3. Per the germline V gene, CDR1 is KGHSH and CDR2 is LQKENI. The CDR3: CASSPGDGGPTQETQYF.

The chain links TRBV29-1 to TRBJ2-7; TCRdb returns TRBD1, unconfirmable since there is no DNA. The CDR3 is made up of 15 amino acids. Germline assignment: CDR1 SQVTM and CDR2 ANQGSEA. This chain's CDR3 is CSVVWDSPSPYEQYF.

The chain recombines TRBV5-1 with TRBJ2-7; TCRdb outputs TRBD1, but without DNA this stays unchecked. Germline-derived CDR1 and CDR2 are SGHRS and YFSETQ. The CDR3 is 12 residues long. The CDR3 loop reads CASSSGSPEQYF.

The V and J genes are TRBV23-1 and TRBJ2-7. TRBV23-1 counts as an open reading frame of uncertain function. The CDR3 length is 15 residues. CDR3: CASSQSPRLAYEQYF.

V and J are TRBV24-1 and TRBJ2-5. Germline-derived CDR1 and CDR2 are KGHDR and SFDVKD. This CDR3 region has 18 residues. CDR3 loop: CATSDFNRFSFRTETQYF.

The V and J genes are TRBV24-1 and TRBJ2-3; TCRdb calls TRBD1, which cannot be checked without DNA. Germline V gene lookup returns CDR1 KGHDR and CDR2 SFDVKD. The CDR3 consists of 15 residues. CDR3 region: CATSGGTGLTDTQYF.

J is TRBJ2-7 and V is TRBV21-1; the TCRdb call, TRBD2, lacks DNA for checking. TRBV21-1 is an annotated pseudogene. The CDR3 is made up of 13 amino acids. The CDR3 here is CASSGRELYEQYF.

The chain couples TRBV4-1 to TRBJ2-7; checking the TCRdb D call of TRBD1 is not possible without DNA. Germline loops: CDR1 MGHRA, CDR2 YSYEKL. The CDR3 has 17 amino acids. The CDR3 loop is CASSQETARQGAYEQYF.

The chain couples TRBV4-1 to TRBJ2-7; the TRBD2 assignment by TCRdb is unverifiable without DNA. The CDR3 contains 19 residues. CDR1 is MGHRA, CDR2 YSYEKL, per germline. The CDR3 sequence: CASSQGFLRPDPSSYEQYF.

The chain uses TRBV29-1 and TRBJ2-5; TCRdb calls TRBD1, which cannot be checked without DNA. Looked up from germline, CDR1 is SQVTM and CDR2 is ANQGSEA. The CDR3 runs 13 residues. CDR3 in amino acids: CSAKTGWQETQYF.